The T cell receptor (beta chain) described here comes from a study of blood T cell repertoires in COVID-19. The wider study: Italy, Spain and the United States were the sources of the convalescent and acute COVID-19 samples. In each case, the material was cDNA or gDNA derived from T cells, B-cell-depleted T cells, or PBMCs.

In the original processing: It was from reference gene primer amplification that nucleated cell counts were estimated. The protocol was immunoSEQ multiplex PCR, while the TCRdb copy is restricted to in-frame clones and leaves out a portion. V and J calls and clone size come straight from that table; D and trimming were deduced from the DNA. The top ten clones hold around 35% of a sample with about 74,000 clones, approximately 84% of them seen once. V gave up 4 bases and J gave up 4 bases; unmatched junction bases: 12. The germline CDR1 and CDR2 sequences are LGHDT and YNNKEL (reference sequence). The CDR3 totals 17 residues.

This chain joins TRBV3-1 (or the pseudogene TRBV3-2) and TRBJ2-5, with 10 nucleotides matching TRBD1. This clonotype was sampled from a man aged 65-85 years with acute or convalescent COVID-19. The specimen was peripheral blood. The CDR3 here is CASSLRTGGTGGETQYF. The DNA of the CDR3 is TGTGCCAGCAGCCTCCGGACAGGGGGGACGGGAGGAGAGACCCAGTACTTC.